These 18 T cell receptor beta chains originate from one sample sequenced in a study of OX40 agonist ivuxolimab in advanced cancers. Method: immunoSEQ multiplex PCR; TCRdb's copy keeps in-frame clones and lacks some. Of 60,000 to 85,000 clones in the sample, about nine tenths were seen once. The sequenced sample was CD4+ or CD8+ T cells sorted from blood, obtained in a trial of the OX40 agonist ivuxolimab. The receptor source for this set is an adult with an advanced solid tumor such as melanoma, head and neck, liver or kidney cancer.

The chain combines TRBV7-6 with TRBJ2-7, with TRBD1 as a possible D gene (5 bases). This CDR3 spans 13 amino acids. The germline CDR1 and CDR2 sequences are SGHVS and FNYEAQ. V shed 5 bases and J shed 0 bases, with 8 bases lying between them. DNA of the CDR3: TGTGCCAGCAGCCGGACACCCTCCTACGAGCAGTACTTC. Protein: CASSRTPSYEQYF.

As DNA, the CDR3 is TGTGCCAGCAGCCGTCGAGGGGTCCACCTTGAAGCTTTCTTT. This gives the protein CASSRRGVHLEAFF. J is TRBJ1-1 and V is TRBV11-2, with TRBD1 as a possible D gene (5 bases). CDR1 SGHAT and CDR2 FQNNGV come from the germline V gene. V was trimmed by 5 bases and J by 7 bases, leaving 17 bases between them. The CDR3 contains 14 residues. Using reference TRBV11-2 and TRBJ1-1 for the parts outside the CDR3, the full variable domain is EAGVAQSPRYKIIEKRQSVAFWCNPISGHATLYWYQQILGQGPKLLIQFQNNGVVDDSQLPKDRFSAERLKGVDSTLKIQPAKLEDSAVYLCASSRRGVHLEAFFGQGTRLTVV.

This sequence joins TRBV5-6 and TRBJ1-5; TRBD1 might be the D (5 bases). The germline V gene encodes CDR1 SGHDT and CDR2 YYEEEE. V lost 0 bases and J lost 7, with 14 bases in between. The CDR3 sequence is 15 residues long. The CDR3 region has the DNA TGTGCCAGCAGCTTGGCCAGCAGGGTGGGACAGCCCCAGCATTTT. As protein: CASSLASRVGQPQHF.

This clone was seen just once. The chain is built from TRBV18 and TRBJ1-5; D gene unclear. V lost 1 base, J lost 0 bases, and 7 bases lay in between. This CDR3 is 15 amino acids long. Per the germline V gene, CDR1 is KGHSH and CDR2 is LQKENI. As DNA, the CDR3 is TGTGCCAGCTCACCACTCCCGGATAGCAATCAGCCCCAGCATTTT. This sequence encodes CASSPLPDSNQPQHF.

The chain is built from TRBV2 and TRBJ1-2; no clear D. The germline V gene has CDR1 SNHLY and CDR2 FYNNEI. The CDR3 is 12 amino acids. Trimming left V 6 bases short and J 8 bases short, with 13 bases between. DNA of the CDR3: TGTGCCAGCAGAATGGACGGAGGGGGCTACACCTTC. Protein sequence: CASRMDGGGYTF.

The chain recombines TRBV5-1 with TRBJ2-7, with 10 bases matching TRBD1. The V segment lost 5 bases and the J segment 1 base; nucleotides outside the gene matches: 3. Per germline, CDR1 SGHRS and CDR2 YFSETQ. The CDR3 has 14 residues. The CDR3 nucleotides are TGCGCCAGCAGTGGACAGGGGGGATCCTACGAGCAGTACTTC. Amino acids: CASSGQGGSYEQYF.

This clone appeared a few times. The chain couples TRBV9 to TRBJ1-1; D call uncertain. This CDR3 comprises 13 residues. Germline loops: CDR1 SGDLS, CDR2 YYNGEE. V lost 2 bases, J lost 2 bases, and 7 bases lay in between. The CDR3 coding sequence is TGTGCCAGCAGCGTGTACAGTAACACTGAAGCTTTCTTT. This encodes CASSVYSNTEAFF.

The V gene is TRBV7-2, the J gene TRBJ1-5; maybe TRBD1 (5 bases). The length of the CDR3 is 13 residues. V shed 9 bases and J shed 1 base, with 10 bases lying between them. Germline V gene data show CDR1 as SGHTA and CDR2 as FQGNSA. This CDR3 is CASRQFSNQPQHF. The DNA for the CDR3 is TGTGCCAGTCGACAGTTCAGCAATCAGCCCCAGCATTTT.

The chain links TRBV5-8 to TRBJ1-1; 9 bases line up with TRBD1. CDR1 and CDR2 (germline): SGHTS, YDEGEE. V lost 7 bases to trimming and J lost 1 base; unmatched junction nucleotides: 11. The CDR3 totals 16 residues. The CDR3 DNA reads TGTGCCAGCCGTGCGGGACAGGGAATGGCGAACACTGAAGCTTTCTTT. It encodes CASRAGQGMANTEAFF.

The chain combines TRBV7-2 with TRBJ2-1; D remains ambiguous. The CDR3 runs to 13 residues. V shed 1 base and J shed 9 bases, with 10 bases lying between them. Per the germline V gene, CDR1 is SGHTA and CDR2 is FQGNSA. CDR3: CASSLGPPGEQFF. The DNA for the CDR3 is TGTGCCAGCAGCTTAGGACCACCCGGTGAGCAGTTCTTC.

The CDR3 reads CASSPDRRGQLSPLHF. CDR3 nucleotide sequence: TGTGCCAGCAGCCCGGACCGGAGGGGACAGCTATCACCCCTCCACTTT. The chain employs TRBV7-2 and TRBJ1-6; 7 bases are a match to TRBD1. The germline V gene has CDR1 SGHTA and CDR2 FQGNSA. The CDR3 has 16 amino acids. J lost 10 bases, V lost 5 bases, and 14 bases had no gene match.

This rearrangement joins TRBV4-1 to TRBJ1-6; TRBD1 is a possible D gene (6 bases). CDR1 is MGHRA and CDR2 is YSYEKL in the germline V gene. This CDR3 is 15 amino acids long. The V end lost 6 bases, the J end lost 10 bases, and 19 bases lay between the germline ends. CDR3 protein: CASRQMVGGLSPLHF. The CDR3 nucleotides are TGCGCCAGCAGGCAAATGGTAGGGGGGCTATCACCCCTCCACTTT.

The chain is built from TRBV30 and TRBJ1-2; D gene unclear. The V end was cut by 0 bases, the J end by 4 bases, with 9 bases between. Per germline, CDR1 GTSNPN and CDR2 SVGIG (reference sequence). The length of the CDR3 is 13 residues. CDR3 in amino acids: CAWSVILGYGYTF. For the CDR3, the DNA is TGTGCCTGGAGTGTAATCTTGGGCTATGGCTACACCTTC.

The chain has TRBV5-1 and TRBJ1-2, with TRBD1 as a possible D gene (6 bases). Per germline, CDR1 SGHRS and CDR2 YFSETQ. The length of the CDR3 is 15 residues. Trimming removed 3 bases from V and 6 bases from J, with 18 bases in between. The CDR3 coding sequence is TGCGCCAGCAGCTCTCCCCGGGGGCGCGTTGATGGCTACACCTTC. Protein product: CASSSPRGRVDGYTF.

The chain couples TRBV6-6 to TRBJ1-5; D is unresolved. Trimming pared 1 base from V and 0 bases from J, leaving 7 bases between. Germline V gene data show CDR1 as MNHNY and CDR2 as SVGAGI (reference sequence). CDR3 length: 15 residues. The CDR3 loop is CASSYYGSSNQPQHF. The CDR3 DNA reads as TGTGCCAGCAGTTACTACGGGTCTAGCAATCAGCCCCAGCATTTT.

The rearrangement joins TRBV30 to TRBJ1-2; D remains unclear. CDR3 size: 14 residues. Germline V gene sequence: CDR1 GTSNPN, CDR2 SVGIG (reference sequence). The ends were cut back, 1 base at V and 8 bases at J, with 17 bases in the middle. The CDR3 DNA sequence: TGTGCCTGGAGTGGGTGGTCGGGGATAAGCGGCTACACCTTC. Residues: CAWSGWSGISGYTF.

The chain joins TRBV18 to TRBJ2-7; TRBD1 agrees at 10 bases. The germline V gene has CDR1 KGHSH and CDR2 LQKENI. The V gene end was trimmed by 2 bases and the J gene end by 2 bases; junction bases not matched to a gene: 3. This CDR3 contains 15 residues. The DNA for the CDR3 is TGTGCCAGCTCACCAGGGACAGGGGAGACCTACGAGCAGTACTTC. Its protein is CASSPGTGETYEQYF.

This clone is a singleton in its sample. This sequence joins TRBV19 and TRBJ1-2; D gene uncertain. Germline CDR1 and CDR2: LNHDA and SQIVND (reference sequence). The CDR3 covers 13 residues. Trimming left V 4 bases short and J 2 bases short, with 8 bases between. CDR3 DNA sequence: TGTGCCAGTAGTACGACGGGCAACTATGGCTACACCTTC. Amino acid sequence: CASSTTGNYGYTF.